The 31 T cell receptor beta chains reported below all come from one sample, sequenced in a study of OX40 agonist ivuxolimab in advanced cancers. Generated by immunoSEQ multiplex PCR, the TCRdb table keeps only in-frame clones and is missing some. The table lists over 85,000 clones, 85% to 95% of them singletons. The sequenced sample was CD4+ or CD8+ T cells sorted from blood, obtained in a trial of the OX40 agonist ivuxolimab. The source is an adult with an advanced solid tumor such as melanoma, head and neck, liver or kidney cancer.

This clone has only one observation. The V and J genes are TRBV2 and TRBJ2-1; D is perhaps TRBD1 or TRBD2 (5 bases each). V gave up 10 bases and J gave up 9 bases, with 16 bases separating them. The CDR3 spans 12 residues. The germline gives CDR1 SNHLY, CDR2 FYNNEI. CDR3 coding DNA: TGTGCCAACAAAAATGACGGGGCTGAGCAGTTCTTC. Protein sequence: CANKNDGAEQFF.

The V and J genes are TRBV7-3 and TRBJ2-3; perhaps TRBD2 as D (6 bases). The ends were cut back, 5 bases at V and 5 bases at J, with 11 bases in the middle. In germline, CDR1 is SGHTA, CDR2 FQGTGA. The CDR3 is 13 amino acids. The CDR3 loop reads CASSPGGRDTQYF. CDR3 sequence (DNA): TGTGCCAGCAGCCCCGGGGGTAGAGATACGCAGTATTTT.

The chain is built from TRBV6-5 and TRBJ2-5, with unresolved D. Germline-derived CDR1 and CDR2 are MNHEY and SVGAGI. The CDR3 totals 13 residues. Trimming took 3 bases from V and 5 from J, leaving 10 bases between them. The CDR3 DNA follows: TGTGCCAGCAGTTATGGCCCCAGGGAGACCCAGTACTTC. Protein: CASSYGPRETQYF.

V and J are TRBV4-1 and TRBJ2-5; tentative D call: TRBD1 (5 bases). This CDR3 comprises 14 residues. Germline V CDR1 and CDR2: MGHRA, YSYEKL. Trimming removed 4 bases at V and 0 bases at J, with 9 bases between. The CDR3 bases are TGCGCCAGCAGCCTCAGACAGTACCAAGAGACCCAGTACTTC. As protein: CASSLRQYQETQYF.

The chain has TRBV5-1 and TRBJ2-3; perhaps TRBD1 as D (6 bases). The CDR3 is 18 amino acids. V lost 2 bases and J lost 10, with 29 bases in between. Germline CDR1 is SGHRS and CDR2 is YFSETQ. CDR3 bases: TGCGCCAGCAGCTTTGGAGGTGGGCCTAGCATTTCCCCAGGGGCGCAGTATTTT. This translates into CASSFGGGPSISPGAQYF.

This chain connects TRBV6-1 to TRBJ2-7, with D tentatively TRBD1 (6 bases). V was cut by 7 bases and J by 2 bases, with 15 bases left in between. The CDR3 loop spans 14 amino acids. CDR1 is MNHNS and CDR2 is SASEGT in the germline V gene. As DNA, the CDR3 is TGTGCCAGCATGTGGGGGCAGGCAGCCTACGAGCAGTACTTC. It codes for CASMWGQAAYEQYF.

DNA for the CDR3: TGTGCCTGGAGCCCGGGGGGGCTGCATGGCTACACCTTC. Translation: CAWSPGGLHGYTF. This chain connects TRBV30 to TRBJ1-2; tentative D call: TRBD1 (6 bases). The V end was cut by 3 bases, the J end by 6 bases, with 14 bases between. Germline lookup yields CDR1 GTSNPN and CDR2 SVGIG (reference sequence). The CDR3 has 13 amino acids.

V gene TRBV28 combines with J gene TRBJ1-2, with 9 positions matching TRBD1. Germline CDR1 and CDR2: MDHEN and SYDVKM. The ends lost 10 bases at V and 4 bases at J; junction bases unmatched: 10. The CDR3 loop spans 14 amino acids. The CDR3 DNA reads TGTGCCATCTATGACAGGGGGACCTTCTATGGCTACACCTTC. It codes for CAIYDRGTFYGYTF.

This clone was observed a single time. The chain carries TRBV19 and TRBJ2-2, with 7 bases identical to TRBD1. Unmatched junction bases numbered 4, after V lost 8 bases and J lost 1 base. CDR3 length: 14 amino acids. Germline V gene data show CDR1 as LNHDA and CDR2 as SQIVND (reference sequence). The CDR3 spells CASGDRLNTGELFF. In DNA form, the CDR3 reads TGTGCCAGTGGGGACAGACTGAACACCGGGGAGCTGTTTTTT. The full variable domain, in which reference TRBV19 and TRBJ2-2 provide the parts outside the CDR3, is DGGITQSPKYLFRKEGQNVTLSCEQNLNHDAMYWYRQDPGQGLRLIYYSQIVNDFQKGDIAEGYSVSREKKESFPLTVTSAQKNPTAFYLCASGDRLNTGELFFGEGSRLTVL.

This clone has just one count. The rearrangement uses TRBV2 and TRBJ2-7; D unclear. The CDR3 is 13 amino acids. Germline V CDR1 and CDR2: SNHLY, FYNNEI. Trimming pared 6 bases from V and 5 bases from J, leaving 14 bases between. In DNA form, the CDR3 reads TGTGCCAGCAGCACGACTGGGCAGAACGAGCAGTACTTC. Translating it yields CASSTTGQNEQYF.

This chain connects TRBV2 to TRBJ1-5, with a possible D match to TRBD1 (5 bases). There are 13 residues in the CDR3. Germline V CDR1 and CDR2: SNHLY, FYNNEI. V was cut by 6 bases and J by 0 bases, with 6 bases left in between. As DNA, the CDR3 is TGTGCCAGCAGAGGGGATAGCAATCAGCCCCAGCATTTT. Residues: CASRGDSNQPQHF.

The genes are TRBV29-1 and TRBJ1-1, with D unresolved. Germline CDR1 and CDR2: SQVTM and ANQGSEA. The CDR3 spans 12 residues. Trimming cost V 6 bases and J 7 bases, with 15 bases left between them. The CDR3 region is CSVATSFNEAFF. CDR3 coding DNA: TGCAGCGTCGCTACATCCTTTAATGAAGCTTTCTTT.

The J gene is TRBJ1-3, the V gene TRBV30; unclear D gene. CDR1 and CDR2 (germline): GTSNPN, SVGIG (reference sequence). The CDR3 spans 14 residues. V lost 0 bases and J 0 bases, leaving 6 bases between the germline ends. For the CDR3, the DNA is TGTGCCTGGAGTGTAGGGAACTCTGGAAACACCATATATTTT. Its translation: CAWSVGNSGNTIYF.

This clone has just one count. The genes are TRBV5-1 and TRBJ2-2; D not certain. Deletions cut 3 bases from V and 1 base from J, with 7 bases between. CDR3 length equals 14 residues. CDR1 is SGHRS and CDR2 is YFSETQ in the germline V gene. CDR3 region: CASSSERNTGELFF. The DNA of the CDR3 is TGCGCCAGCAGCTCGGAGAGGAACACCGGGGAGCTGTTTTTT.

The sample holds a few counts of this clone. The CDR3 region has the DNA TGTGCCAGCAGTTACCGGGGACAGCGACTTCTCTATGGCTACACCTTC. Encoded protein: CASSYRGQRLLYGYTF. This chain joins TRBV28 and TRBJ1-2, with 7 bases matching TRBD1. With V trimmed by 4 bases and J by 4 bases, 12 bases remained unmatched. The germline V gene encodes CDR1 MDHEN and CDR2 SYDVKM. CDR3 length: 16 amino acids.

V usage is TRBV5-1 and J usage is TRBJ2-2; 10 nucleotides match TRBD1. V dropped 4 bases and J dropped 6; count of bases not matched to a gene: 12. This CDR3 has 17 residues. Germline CDR1 reads SGHRS; CDR2 reads YFSETQ. CDR3 DNA: TGCGCCAGCAGCGTGAATAGTCCGGGACAGGGGCCCGGGGAGCTGTTTTTT. It specifies CASSVNSPGQGPGELFF.

The chain carries TRBV4-3 and TRBJ2-3; 14 bases align to TRBD2. J lost 4 bases, V lost 1 base, and 10 bases had no gene match. From germline, CDR1 is LGHNA and CDR2 YSLEER. This CDR3 comprises 19 residues. The CDR3 DNA follows: TGCGCCAGCAGCCAAGCGACTAGCGGGAGGGCCTATGGGGCAGATACGCAGTATTTT. Encoded protein: CASSQATSGRAYGADTQYF.

The chain couples TRBV6-1 to TRBJ2-7; no firm D call. V was trimmed by 6 bases and J by 5 bases, leaving 11 bases between them. This CDR3 has 12 amino acids. CDR1 and CDR2 from the germline V gene are MNHNS and SASEGT. In DNA form, the CDR3 reads TGTGCCAGCAGGGTAACTTGGGACGAGCAGTACTTC. Its protein is CASRVTWDEQYF.

This chain links TRBV30 with TRBJ2-3; 9 bases are shared with TRBD2. V shed 1 base and J 2 bases; nucleotides not matched to a gene: 4. The V gene's germline CDR1 is GTSNPN and CDR2 SVGIG (reference sequence). The CDR3 is 15 residues long. The CDR3 region has the DNA TGTGCCTGGAGTGCAGGACTAGCGTCCACAGATACGCAGTATTTT. Protein sequence: CAWSAGLASTDTQYF.

The CDR3 DNA reads TGTGCCAGCAGTAGCCGACCCTATACTGGAAACACCATATATTTT. Its protein product is CASSSRPYTGNTIYF. J is TRBJ1-3 and V is TRBV28, with D unresolved. Germline assignment: CDR1 MDHEN and CDR2 SYDVKM. The CDR3 totals 15 residues. V was shortened by 5 bases and J by 2 bases, with 13 bases between the two germline ends. The entire variable domain, with the rest obtained from reference TRBV28 and TRBJ1-3, is as follows: DVKVTQSSRYLVKRTGEKVFLECVQDMDHENMFWYRQDPGLGLRLIYFSYDVKMKEKGDIPEGYSVSREKKERFSLILESASTNQTSMYLCASSSRPYTGNTIYFGEGSWLTVV.

V gene TRBV5-1 combines with J gene TRBJ2-3; D may be TRBD2 (6 bases). The CDR3 covers 13 residues. From germline, CDR1 is SGHRS and CDR2 YFSETQ. V gave up 2 bases and J gave up 6 bases, with 10 bases separating them. CDR3 DNA: TGCGCCAGCAGCTTCTGGGGGAGGGATACGCAGTATTTT. It codes for CASSFWGRDTQYF.

The chain joins TRBV30 to TRBJ2-3; D possibly corresponds to TRBD2 (5 bases). There are 13 residues in the CDR3. Germline CDR1 GTSNPN, CDR2 SVGIG (reference sequence). Trimming took 8 bases from V and 4 from J, leaving 16 bases between them. The CDR3 DNA follows: TGTGCCCTAGCCAAAAGCGGATCAGATACGCAGTATTTT. As protein: CALAKSGSDTQYF.

The chain has TRBV7-2 and TRBJ2-1, with 10 bases lining up with TRBD1. Germline values: CDR1 SGHTA, CDR2 FQGNSA. Losses at the gene ends were 3 bases for V and 8 bases for J; bases not matched to a gene: 7. The CDR3 is 15 amino acids. CDR3 loop: CASSLTGGALHEQFF. The CDR3 DNA follows: TGTGCCAGCAGCTTGACAGGGGGCGCCTTGCATGAGCAGTTCTTC. Combining the CDR3 with reference TRBV7-2 and TRBJ2-1 gives the whole variable domain GAGVSQSPSNKVTEKGKDVELRCDPISGHTALYWYRQSLGQGLEFLIYFQGNSAPDKSGLPSDRFSAERTGGSVSTLTIQRTQQEDSAVYLCASSLTGGALHEQFFGPGTRLTVL.

The CDR3 here is CASSDSPGGANVLTF. The CDR3 coding sequence is TGTGCCAGCAGCGACTCCCCGGGGGGGGCCAACGTCCTGACTTTC. This sequence joins TRBV9 and TRBJ2-6; D is perhaps TRBD2 (5 bases). This CDR3 spans 15 amino acids. CDR1 SGDLS and CDR2 YYNGEE come from the germline V gene. V shed 3 bases and J shed 4 bases, with 11 bases lying between them.

This chain connects TRBV27 to TRBJ2-3; D is uncertain. There are 12 residues in the CDR3. The V gene lost 7 bases and the J gene lost 4 bases, with 9 bases spanning the gap. Germline V gene data show CDR1 as MNHEY and CDR2 as SMNVEV (reference sequence). CDR3 DNA sequence: TGTGCCAGCAAAGCCCCGTCAGATACGCAGTATTTT. Translation gives CASKAPSDTQYF.

The V gene is TRBV7-8, the J gene TRBJ2-7; D is unresolved. V lost 5 bases and J lost 5, with 10 bases in between. This CDR3 region has 12 residues. Germline CDR1 is SGHVS and CDR2 is FQNEAQ. As DNA, the CDR3 is TGTGCCAGCAGCAAGACCGGGCACGAGCAGTACGTC. Translation gives CASSKTGHEQYV.

The V call is TRBV15, the J call TRBJ2-3, with 9 bases fitting TRBD2. The CDR3 runs to 16 residues. The trim removed 1 base at V and 6 bases at J, leaving 8 bases unmatched. Germline V CDR1 and CDR2: LNHNV, YYDKDF (reference sequence). The CDR3 nucleotides read TGTGCCACCAGCAGAGTTGTAGCGGGGGTACCCGATACGCAGTATTTT. It translates to CATSRVVAGVPDTQYF.

The rearrangement links TRBV7-2 to TRBJ2-3; no definite D call. Trimming cost V 3 bases and J 2 bases, with 6 bases left between them. The germline V gene has CDR1 SGHTA and CDR2 FQGNSA. The CDR3 extends over 13 amino acids. Here the CDR3 DNA reads TGTGCCAGCAGCTTTACCCTCACAGATACGCAGTATTTT. Translation: CASSFTLTDTQYF.

The chain couples TRBV6-5 to TRBJ2-5; D possibly corresponds to TRBD1 (6 bases). The CDR3 covers 12 residues. V lost 6 bases, J lost 5 bases, and 10 bases lay in between. Germline CDR1 reads MNHEY; CDR2 reads SVGAGI. The CDR3 region is CASSHREETQYF. CDR3 DNA: TGTGCCAGCAGCCACAGGGAGGAGACCCAGTACTTC.

The rearrangement joins TRBV4-1 to TRBJ2-2, with D perhaps TRBD2 (6 bases). V lost 1 base and J lost 0, with 15 bases in between. The CDR3 sequence is 18 residues long. CDR1 MGHRA and CDR2 YSYEKL come from the germline V gene. The CDR3 loop is CASSQGPILAPNTGELFF. Here the CDR3 DNA reads TGCGCCAGCAGCCAAGGTCCCATACTAGCCCCGAACACCGGGGAGCTGTTTTTT.

V is TRBV7-9 and J is TRBJ2-1; D not certain. Trimming shortened V by 5 bases and J by 3 bases, and 11 bases separated the two germline ends. This CDR3 has 14 amino acids. The germline V gene encodes CDR1 SEHNR and CDR2 FQNEAQ (reference sequence). CDR3 sequence reads: CASSPYIGYNEQFF. The CDR3 region has the DNA TGTGCCAGCAGCCCCTATATAGGCTACAATGAGCAGTTCTTC.